This T cell receptor beta chain appears in the sequencing data of a study of patients and donors after allogeneic stem cell transplantation. Using its own MiXCR run on the RT-PCR reads, TCRdb lists one record per CDR3 protein. The profile shows 900,000 to 1,000,000 distinct CDR3 sequences, about a sixth of them singletons. This CDR3 has 16 amino acids. Germline V lookup: CDR1 LGHDT, CDR2 YNNKEL (reference sequence). V lost 0 bases to trimming and J lost 2 bases; unmatched junction nucleotides: 4. This clonotype came up a few times. This sequence originates from a human donor who was either an allogeneic HSCT recipient or a stem cell or donor lymphocyte infusion donor (not recorded which). It is not recorded whose cells these are; they may come from a transplant donor. Source material: blood, either unsorted or a sorted T cell fraction (not recorded which). This chain connects TRBV3-1 to TRBJ2-7; 10 nucleotides agree with TRBD2. The CDR3 DNA is TGTGCCAGCAGCCAAGAACTGAGCGGGAGGGCCTACGAGCAGTACTTC. Its translation: CASSQELSGRAYEQYF.